This note documents a single T cell receptor (beta chain) sequence. TCRdb's table, derived via immunoSEQ multiplex PCR, lists solely in-frame clones and lacks some. The profile shows about 170,000 clones, approximately 87% of them singletons. This record comes from a study of blood T cell repertoires in COVID-19. Trimming removed 1 base from V and 4 bases from J, with 17 bases in between. This CDR3 comprises 17 residues. The germline V gene encodes CDR1 SGHRS and CDR2 YFSETQ. The specimen was PBMCs or T cells enriched from blood (not recorded which). This receptor was obtained from a woman aged 50 to 60 who had recovered from COVID-19. This sequence joins TRBV5-1 and TRBJ2-2, with D possibly matching TRBD2 (6 bases). CDR3 loop: CASSLSGHVGGTGELFF. The CDR3 DNA reads TGCGCCAGCAGCTTGAGCGGGCACGTCGGGGGCACCGGGGAGCTGTTTTTT.